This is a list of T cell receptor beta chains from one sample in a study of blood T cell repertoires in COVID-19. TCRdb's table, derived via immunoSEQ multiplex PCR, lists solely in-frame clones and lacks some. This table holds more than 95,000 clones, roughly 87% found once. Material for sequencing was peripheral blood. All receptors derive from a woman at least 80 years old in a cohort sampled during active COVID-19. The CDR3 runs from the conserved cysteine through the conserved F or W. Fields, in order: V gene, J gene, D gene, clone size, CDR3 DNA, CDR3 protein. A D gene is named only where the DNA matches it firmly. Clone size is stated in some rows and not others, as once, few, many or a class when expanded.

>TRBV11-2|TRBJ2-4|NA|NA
TGTGCCAGCAGCCTTACAGAACTCGTTAACATTCAGTACTTC
CASSLTELVNIQYF
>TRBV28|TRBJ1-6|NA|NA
TGTGCCAGCAGTTTACCGGGGATTTCAAATTCACCCCTCCACTTT
CASSLPGISNSPLHF
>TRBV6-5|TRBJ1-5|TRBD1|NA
TGTGCCAGCAGCGGGACAGTGGATCAGCCCCAGCATTTT
CASSGTVDQPQHF
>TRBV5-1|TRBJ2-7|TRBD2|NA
TGCGCCAGCAGCTTGACCACGGCGGGGGGGCCAAGGACCTACGAGCAGTACTTC
CASSLTTAGGPRTYEQYF
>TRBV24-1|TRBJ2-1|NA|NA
TGTGCCACCAGTGATCCCCTGTCGGGGTCTGAGCAGTTCTTC
CATSDPLSGSEQFF
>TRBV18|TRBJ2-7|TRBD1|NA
TGTGCCAGCTCGATTAAGACAGGGGCCTACGAGCAGTACTTC
CASSIKTGAYEQYF
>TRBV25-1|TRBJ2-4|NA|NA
TGTGCCAGCAGTGACGCGGCCGACGTGAGCATTCAGTACTTC
CASSDAADVSIQYF
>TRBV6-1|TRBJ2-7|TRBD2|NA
TGTGCCAGCAGTGAAGGAGGAGGGAGGACTAGCTCCTACGAGCAGTACTTC
CASSEGGGRTSSYEQYF
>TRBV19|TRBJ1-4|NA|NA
TGTGCCAGTAGTATAACTTGGGACACAACTAATGAAAAACTGTTTTTT
CASSITWDTTNEKLFF
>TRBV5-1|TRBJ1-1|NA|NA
TGCGCCAGCAGCGTAGGACAGCTGAACACTGAAGCTTTCTTT
CASSVGQLNTEAFF
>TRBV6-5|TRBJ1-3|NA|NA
TGTGCCAGCAGTTACTCCTTCTTCCGGGGAGGAAACACCATATATTTT
CASSYSFFRGGNTIYF
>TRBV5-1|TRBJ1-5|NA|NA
TGCGCCAGCAGCCCGGGAGCGGGCGGCAATCAGCCCCAGCATTTT
CASSPGAGGNQPQHF
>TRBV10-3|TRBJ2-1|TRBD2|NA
TGTGCCATCAGTGAAAGCGGGATGGGGCAGCGTGAGCAGTTCTTC
CAISESGMGQREQFF
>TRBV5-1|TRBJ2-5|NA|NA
TGCGCCAGCAGCTTGGATACAGGGCTTCGCGAGACCCAGTACTTC
CASSLDTGLRETQYF
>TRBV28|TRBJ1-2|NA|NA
TGTGCCAGCAGTCTACAGGGCTCCTATGGCTACACCTTC
CASSLQGSYGYTF
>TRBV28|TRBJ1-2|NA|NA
TGTGCCAGCAGTTTTCCCACCGGGGTGGGGGCGGGTTATGGCTACACCTTC
CASSFPTGVGAGYGYTF
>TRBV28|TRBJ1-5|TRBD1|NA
TGTGCCAGCAGTTTAAGGGGACAGGCCCGTAGCAATCAGCCCCAGCATTTT
CASSLRGQARSNQPQHF
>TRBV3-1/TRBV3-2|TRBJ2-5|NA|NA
TGTGCCAGCAGCCATGGGACAACTGGGACCCAGTACTTC
CASSHGTTGTQYF
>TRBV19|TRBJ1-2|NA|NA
TGTGCCAGTAGTTCGGACACCTCTAACTATGGCTACACCTTC
CASSSDTSNYGYTF
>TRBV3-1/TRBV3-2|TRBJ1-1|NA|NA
TGTGCCAGCAGCCAAGGACAGATAAACACTGAAGCTTTCTTT
CASSQGQINTEAFF
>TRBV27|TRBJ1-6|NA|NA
TGTGCCAGCAGTTTCCGGCTCGCGGAGGGTTGGTCTTCACCCCTCCACTTT
CASSFRLAEGWSSPLHF
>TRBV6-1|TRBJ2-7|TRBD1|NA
TGTGCCAGCAGTGAACAGGGGGCCTCCTCCTACGAGCAGTACTTC
CASSEQGASSYEQYF
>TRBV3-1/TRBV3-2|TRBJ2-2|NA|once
TGTGCCAGCAGCCAGGCTTCGGAGGTCGGGGAGCTGTTTTTT
CASSQASEVGELFF
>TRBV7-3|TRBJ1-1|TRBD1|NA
TGTGCCAGCAGCTTATACAGGGGGGGTAGCACTGAAGCTTTCTTT
CASSLYRGGSTEAFF
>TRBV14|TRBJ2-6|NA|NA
TGTGCCAGCAGCCCCAGCGACCTCCTCTGGGCCAACGTCCTGACTTTC
CASSPSDLLWANVLTF
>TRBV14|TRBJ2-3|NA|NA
TGTGCCAGCAGTCTCACCGGGTGGAGCACAGATACGCAGTATTTT
CASSLTGWSTDTQYF
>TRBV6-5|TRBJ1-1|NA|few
TGTGCCAGCAGGGGAGGGGGGGACACTGAAGCTTTCTTT
CASRGGGDTEAFF
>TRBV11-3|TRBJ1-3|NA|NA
TGTGCCAGCAGCTTAATTTCAGACTCTGGAAACACCATATATTTT
CASSLISDSGNTIYF
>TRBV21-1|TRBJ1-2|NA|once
TGTGCCAGCAGCGCCTCCCGGGGTCCCACTTTTTATGGCTACACCTTC
CASSASRGPTFYGYTF
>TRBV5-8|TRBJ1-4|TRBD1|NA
TGTGCCAGCAGCTTCAGGGGGCGGATAACTAATGAAAAACTGTTTTTT
CASSFRGRITNEKLFF
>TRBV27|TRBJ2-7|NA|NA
TGTGCCAGCAGCTCACTTTACGAGCAGTACTTC
CASSSLYEQYF
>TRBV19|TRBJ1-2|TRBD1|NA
TGTGCCAGTAGTAGGACAGGGCCCCAGATCAACTATGGCTACACCTTC
CASSRTGPQINYGYTF
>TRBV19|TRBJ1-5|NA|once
TGTGCCAGTAGTCCCCAGGGGAGGGGATACCAGCCCCAGCATTTT
CASSPQGRGYQPQHF
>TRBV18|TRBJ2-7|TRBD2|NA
TGTGCCAGCTCACTGGGACTAGAGGCGTCCCACGAGCAGTACTTC
CASSLGLEASHEQYF
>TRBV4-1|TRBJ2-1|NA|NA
TGCGCCAGCAGCCATACCTGGCTCTCCTACAATGAGCAGTTCTTC
CASSHTWLSYNEQFF
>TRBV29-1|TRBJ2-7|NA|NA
TGCAGCGTGGCGGACACCTACGAGCAGTACTTC
CSVADTYEQYF
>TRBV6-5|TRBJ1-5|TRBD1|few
TGTGCCAGCGGGACAGCTAATAGCAATCAGCCCCAGCATTTT
CASGTANSNQPQHF
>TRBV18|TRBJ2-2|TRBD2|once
TGTGCCAGCTCACCAGGCGGGGGGCCCCGAACCGGGGAGCTGTTTTTT
CASSPGGGPRTGELFF
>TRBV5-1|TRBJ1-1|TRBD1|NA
TGCGCCAGCAGCTTGGAGTACAGGGGGCGTATGAACACTGAAGCTTTCTTT
CASSLEYRGRMNTEAFF
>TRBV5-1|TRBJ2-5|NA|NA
TGCGCCAGCAGCCCCAGTTTAGCTGGGGGGCAAGAGACCCAGTACTTC
CASSPSLAGGQETQYF
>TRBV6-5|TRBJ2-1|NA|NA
TGTGCCAGCCAGAACGGGAATAGCGTTAATGAGCAGTTCTTC
CASQNGNSVNEQFF
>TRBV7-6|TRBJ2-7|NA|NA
TGTGCCAGCAGCTTAGTCAATTCCGGCTACGAGCAGTACTTC
CASSLVNSGYEQYF
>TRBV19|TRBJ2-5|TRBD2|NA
TGTGCCAGTCGACTAGCGGGAAAAGAGACCCAGTACTTC
CASRLAGKETQYF
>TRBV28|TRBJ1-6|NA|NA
TGTGCCAGCATCAAACCCGGCAGGGATCCTTATTCACCCCTCCACTTT
CASIKPGRDPYSPLHF
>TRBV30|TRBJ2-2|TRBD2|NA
TGTGCCTGGAGGCTCGGGGGGGGAAAGGGAACCGGGGAGCTGTTTTTT
CAWRLGGGKGTGELFF
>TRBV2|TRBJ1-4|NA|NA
TGTGCCAGCAGGCGGGAGATGGGGGAAAAACTGTTTTTT
CASRREMGEKLFF
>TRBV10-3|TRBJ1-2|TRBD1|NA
TGTGCCATCAGTGACAGGGGGGACTATGGCTACACCTTC
CAISDRGDYGYTF
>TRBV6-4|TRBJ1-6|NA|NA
TGTGCCAGCAGTGACGGGCAGGGAGGAAATTCACCCCTCCACTTT
CASSDGQGGNSPLHF
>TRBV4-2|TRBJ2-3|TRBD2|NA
TGTGCCAGCAGCCAAGAAGTCCTGACTAGCGGGCGCACAGATACGCAGTATTTT
CASSQEVLTSGRTDTQYF
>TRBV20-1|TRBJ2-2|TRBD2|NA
TGCAGTGCGAGTCGAACTAGCGGTAACACCGGGGAGCTGTTTTTT
CSASRTSGNTGELFF